One sample yielded the 31 T cell receptor beta chains listed below, sequenced in a study of shared clonotypes between healthy human individuals. Repertoires were generated with immunoSEQ multiplex PCR, while TCRdb's copy carries only in-frame clones and drops some. The profile shows about 2 million clones, 85% to 95% of them singletons. Sequencing was done on a sample of naive CD4+ T cells sorted from blood. This sample's subset: CD45RA+ positively selected. These receptors originate from a man aged 18 to 35 in good health.

The chain combines TRBV2 with TRBJ2-7; 7 bases match TRBD1. This CDR3 has 14 residues. With V trimmed by 4 bases and J by 4 bases, 7 bases remained unmatched. Looked up from germline, CDR1 is SNHLY and CDR2 is FYNNEI. CDR3 sequence: CASSVEGQPYEQYF. CDR3 bases: TGTGCCAGCAGTGTTGAGGGACAGCCATACGAGCAGTACTTC.

The chain carries TRBV30 and TRBJ1-1; D unclear. The V gene's germline CDR1 is GTSNPN and CDR2 SVGIG (reference sequence). The V end was cut by 1 base, the J end by 5 bases, with 11 bases between. The CDR3 consists of 13 residues. CDR3 coding DNA: TGTGCCTGGAGTGGACCGCCTCGGACTGAAGCTTTCTTT. This gives the protein CAWSGPPRTEAFF.

The gene calls are TRBV19 and TRBJ1-1, with D tentatively TRBD1 (6 bases). The CDR3 loop spans 14 amino acids. The V end lost 7 bases, the J end lost 5 bases, and 17 bases lay between the germline ends. CDR1 is LNHDA and CDR2 is SQIVND in the germline V gene (reference sequence). The CDR3 loop is CASKQGAAETEAFF. CDR3 DNA sequence: TGTGCCAGTAAACAGGGAGCGGCGGAGACTGAAGCTTTCTTT.

A remark on this clone: The junction shows a germline mismatch at one end, possibly a read error. J is TRBJ2-7 and V is TRBV9; D is ambiguous. This CDR3 contains 14 residues. Looked up from germline, CDR1 is SGDLS and CDR2 is YYNGEE. CDR3 coding DNA: TGTGCCAGCAGCGTAGGTGGGTGGTCCTCCGAGCAGTACTTC. It is translated as CASSVGGWSSEQYF.

V gene TRBV30 combines with J gene TRBJ1-1; D gene uncertain. The CDR3 is made up of 14 amino acids. The germline V gene encodes CDR1 GTSNPN and CDR2 SVGIG (reference sequence). The V and J ends lost 8 bases and 2 bases respectively, with 18 bases between them. The DNA of the CDR3 is TGTGCCAGCAGCTTGGTTGGAGATAACACTGAAGCTTTCTTT. Translated, it gives CASSLVGDNTEAFF.

This chain links TRBV10-3 with TRBJ1-2; D perhaps matches TRBD1 (5 bases). V lost 8 bases and J 6 bases, leaving 22 bases between the germline ends. CDR3 size: 15 residues. Germline values: CDR1 ENHRY, CDR2 SYGVKD. CDR3 in DNA: TGTGCCATCCCCATCGGGGCCGAGGGACTGGATGGCTACACCTTC. Its translation: CAIPIGAEGLDGYTF.

V and J are TRBV20-1 and TRBJ1-1, with D uncertain. This CDR3 contains 11 residues. The germline V gene encodes CDR1 DFQATT and CDR2 SNEGSKA (reference sequence). Between the trimmed V and J ends, which lost 2 bases and 7 bases, there was a span of 8 bases. In DNA, the CDR3 is TGCAGTGCTAGAAAAGACATTGAAGCTTTCTTT. Translating gives CSARKDIEAFF.

This clone was observed once. The same CDR3 also results from other DNA sequences found in this sample. The chain joins TRBV7-2 to TRBJ2-7; TRBD2 might be the D (5 bases). V shed 3 bases and J shed 2 bases, with 8 bases lying between them. Germline-derived CDR1 and CDR2 are SGHTA and FQGNSA. This CDR3 comprises 13 residues. The chain's CDR3 is CASSFGEPYEQYF. DNA for the CDR3: TGTGCCAGCAGCTTTGGGGAGCCCTACGAGCAGTACTTC.

This chain links TRBV28 with TRBJ2-7; tentatively, D is TRBD1 or TRBD2 (5 bases each). CDR1 MDHEN and CDR2 SYDVKM come from the germline V gene. The CDR3 runs to 11 residues. CDR3 loop: CLSSGTHEQYF. The CDR3 DNA reads TGTCTATCTTCGGGGACCCACGAGCAGTACTTC.

The V call is TRBV5-1, the J call TRBJ2-5; TRBD2 aligns across 12 bases. Germline CDR1 SGHRS, CDR2 YFSETQ. V shed 0 bases, J shed 4 bases, and the junction held 7 bases outside the gene matches. The CDR3 is 17 residues long. The DNA for the CDR3 is TGCGCCAGCAGCTTGGGTGCTAGCGGGGGGGCCGGAGAGACCCAGTACTTC. It is translated as CASSLGASGGAGETQYF.

The sample holds one count of this clone. The chain combines TRBV4-3 with TRBJ2-5; D might be TRBD1 (6 bases). V dropped 1 base and J dropped 3 bases, with 15 bases sitting between them. The CDR3 totals 16 residues. Germline CDR1 reads LGHNA; CDR2 reads YSLEER. This CDR3 is CASSQGGGFGEETQYF. In DNA, the CDR3 is TGCGCCAGCAGCCAAGGAGGGGGTTTCGGGGAAGAGACCCAGTACTTC.

This clone was detected once. The gene calls are TRBV6-1 and TRBJ2-3; no firm D call. Trimming cost V 1 base and J 0 bases, with 11 bases left between them. This CDR3 contains 16 residues. Germline loops: CDR1 MNHNS, CDR2 SASEGT. CDR3 bases: TGTGCCAGCAGTGAAGAAATAAGGTGGAGCACAGATACGCAGTATTTT. Amino acid sequence: CASSEEIRWSTDTQYF.

This chain uses TRBV7-5 with TRBJ2-3; the DNA was not used to check the table's D call, TRBD2. TRBV7-5 is flagged as a pseudogene. The CDR3 sequence is 17 residues long. CDR3 nucleotides: TGTGCCAGAAGCTTAACTCAGACTAGCGGGGACACAGATACGCAGTATTTT. It specifies CARSLTQTSGDTDTQYF.

The chain couples TRBV10-1 to TRBJ2-5, with 11 bases fitting TRBD2. Germline V gives CDR1 WNHNN, CDR2 SYGVQD (reference sequence). V lost 6 bases, J lost 6 bases, and 3 bases stayed unmatched. The CDR3 contains 13 residues. The DNA of the CDR3 is TGCGCCAGCAGCCGACTAGCGGGACAGACCCAGTACTTC. Translating gives CASSRLAGQTQYF.

The rearrangement uses TRBV5-4 and TRBJ1-1, with 8 bases aligning to TRBD1. The length of the CDR3 is 15 residues. With V trimmed by 3 bases and J by 5 bases, 9 bases remained unmatched. Looked up from germline, CDR1 is SGHNT and CDR2 is YYREEE (reference sequence). The CDR3 nucleotides are TGTGCCAGCAGCTCAAGGCAGGGGGCCGCGACTGAAGCTTTCTTT. The encoded protein is CASSSRQGAATEAFF. The full variable domain, its missing parts supplied by reference TRBV5-4 and TRBJ1-1, is ETGVTQSPTHLIKTRGQQVTLRCSSQSGHNTVSWYQQALGQGPQFIFQYYREEENGRGNFPPRFSGLQFPNYSSELNVNALELDDSALYLCASSSRQGAATEAFFGQGTRLTVV.

V is TRBV12-5 and J is TRBJ2-1; weak D call: TRBD1 (5 bases). Trimming removed 6 bases from V and 8 bases from J, with 17 bases in between. Germline-derived CDR1 and CDR2 are LGHNT and FRNRAP. CDR3 length equals 14 residues. CDR3 bases: TGTGCTAGTGGGGGGCCGATCAATGTAGATGAGCAGTTCTTC. Its translation: CASGGPINVDEQFF.

Turning to this clone: One junction end does not reproduce the germline sequence, and a read error may be involved. As DNA, the CDR3 is TGTGCCACCAGCAGAGACAGGAACACCGGGGAGCTATTTTTT. This translates into CATSRDRNTGELFF. The chain has TRBV15 and TRBJ2-2; maybe TRBD2 (5 bases). Germline CDR1 reads LNHNV; CDR2 reads YYDKDF (reference sequence). This CDR3 is built from 14 residues.

Concerning this clone: Other DNA sequences from this sample encode an identical CDR3 as well. The gene calls are TRBV10-3 and TRBJ2-7; D call uncertain. This CDR3 has 13 amino acids. Trimming cost V 3 bases and J 0 bases, with 6 bases left between them. The V gene's germline CDR1 is ENHRY and CDR2 SYGVKD. CDR3 sequence: CAISDGYSYEQYF. In DNA form, the CDR3 reads TGTGCCATCAGTGACGGCTACTCCTACGAGCAGTACTTC.

V and J are TRBV4-1 and TRBJ2-3; tentative D call: TRBD2 (6 bases). Between the trimmed V and J ends, which lost 4 bases and 0 bases, there was a span of 14 bases. There are 16 residues in the CDR3. The germline V gene encodes CDR1 MGHRA and CDR2 YSYEKL. The CDR3 reads CASSPGTRPSTDTQYF. CDR3 in DNA: TGCGCCAGCAGCCCAGGGACTCGTCCTAGCACAGATACGCAGTATTTT.

Here the CDR3 reads CASTFGQQNTEAFF. The CDR3 region has the DNA TGTGCCAGCACCTTCGGACAGCAGAACACTGAAGCTTTCTTT. V is TRBV2 and J is TRBJ1-1, with D possibly being TRBD1 (6 bases). Trimming left V 7 bases short and J 1 base short, with 13 bases between. From germline, CDR1 is SNHLY and CDR2 FYNNEI. CDR3 size: 14 residues.

V gene TRBV19 combines with J gene TRBJ1-2, with D tentatively TRBD1 (5 bases). The CDR3 has 13 amino acids. The germline CDR1 and CDR2 sequences are LNHDA and SQIVND (reference sequence). V gave up 3 bases and J gave up 3 bases, with 8 bases separating them. As DNA, the CDR3 is TGTGCCAGTAGTATCTCACAGGACTATGGCTACACCTTC. Translation gives CASSISQDYGYTF.

V and J are TRBV27 and TRBJ2-7; 7 bases align to TRBD1. CDR1 and CDR2 from the germline V gene are MNHEY and SMNVEV (reference sequence). With V trimmed by 10 bases and J by 4 bases, 13 bases remained unmatched. The CDR3 loop spans 14 amino acids. In DNA, the CDR3 is TGTGCCACCCACAGACAGGGCGAAGCATACGAGCAGTACTTC. It specifies CATHRQGEAYEQYF.

The count of this clone is one. The rearrangement links TRBV11-2 to TRBJ2-2, with D unclear. The CDR3 runs 16 residues. V was clipped by 3 bases and J by 4 bases, with 15 bases between them. The germline V gene encodes CDR1 SGHAT and CDR2 FQNNGV. CDR3 sequence reads: CASSFIRAPGTGELFF. CDR3 DNA: TGTGCCAGCAGCTTTATCCGGGCCCCGGGCACCGGGGAGCTGTTTTTT.

V gene TRBV6-1 combines with J gene TRBJ2-3; D could derive from TRBD1 or TRBD2 (5 bases each). This CDR3 region has 18 residues. V was cut by 0 bases and J by 7 bases, with 23 bases left in between. Looked up from germline, CDR1 is MNHNS and CDR2 is SASEGT. The CDR3 region is CASSEATHGAKGTNTQYF. The CDR3 DNA follows: TGTGCCAGCAGTGAAGCCACTCACGGGGCGAAGGGCACCAATACGCAGTATTTT.

The chain recombines TRBV30 with TRBJ2-3; D unresolved. The CDR3 extends over 12 amino acids. The V gene lost 2 bases and the J gene lost 3 bases, with 6 bases spanning the gap. CDR1 and CDR2 (germline): GTSNPN, SVGIG (reference sequence). CDR3 protein: CAWSRVTDTQYF. The CDR3 DNA is TGTGCCTGGAGTCGAGTTACAGATACGCAGTATTTT.

The chain couples TRBV5-1 to TRBJ1-2, with 7 positions matching TRBD1. The germline CDR1 and CDR2 sequences are SGHRS and YFSETQ. CDR3 length: 12 residues. Germline trimming cut 4 bases from V and 8 bases from J; bases unmatched to any gene: 5. CDR3 amino acids: CASSVTGNGYTF. The CDR3 DNA is TGCGCCAGCAGCGTGACAGGGAACGGCTACACCTTC.

This clone was recorded only once. The same CDR3 also results from other DNA sequences found in this sample. The chain links TRBV7-9 to TRBJ1-6; D gene unclear. With 5 bases removed from V and 7 bases from J, the gap between germline ends came to 9 bases. The CDR3 sequence is 13 residues long. Germline V gene data show CDR1 as SEHNR and CDR2 as FQNEAQ (reference sequence). CDR3 sequence: CASSPGPNSPLHF. CDR3 nucleotides: TGTGCCAGCAGCCCGGGCCCAAATTCACCCCTCCACTTT.

V and J are TRBV15 and TRBJ2-7; TRBD2 matches 8 bases. This CDR3 has 15 residues. CDR1 LNHNV and CDR2 YYDKDF come from the germline V gene (reference sequence). V shed 0 bases, J shed 3 bases, and the junction held 4 bases outside the gene matches. CDR3 in DNA: TGTGCCACCAGCAGAGAGCGCAGCGGGAGCTACGAGCAGTACTTC. It translates to CATSRERSGSYEQYF. The full variable domain, with the rest looked up from reference TRBV15 and TRBJ2-7, is DAMVIQNPRYQVTQFGKPVTLSCSQTLNHNVMYWYQQKSSQAPKLLFHYYDKDFNNEADTPDNFQSRRPNTSFCFLDIRSPGLGDTAMYLCATSRERSGSYEQYFGPGTRLTVT.

The rearrangement joins TRBV7-8 to TRBJ2-7; D may be TRBD2 (5 bases). With 5 bases removed from V and 2 bases from J, the gap between germline ends came to 13 bases. The CDR3 runs to 14 residues. Looked up from germline, CDR1 is SGHVS and CDR2 is FQNEAQ. CDR3 DNA: TGTGCCAGCAGCCTCTTAGCGAGTACCTACGAGCAGTACTTC. Translated: CASSLLASTYEQYF.

The chain uses TRBV25-1 and TRBJ2-3; D not certain. V lost 4 bases to trimming and J lost 3 bases, with 14 bases between them. The CDR3 sequence is 15 residues long. The germline V gene has CDR1 MGHDK and CDR2 SYGVNS. In nucleotides, the CDR3 is TGTGCCAGCAGTGCAACGCATATCGGGACAGATACGCAGTATTTT. Protein: CASSATHIGTDTQYF.

This sequence joins TRBV18 and TRBJ2-5, with 9 bases matching TRBD1. CDR3 size: 15 residues. Germline-derived CDR1 and CDR2 are KGHSH and LQKENI. Trimming at V came to 0 bases and at J to 4 bases, leaving 3 bases not matched to a gene. Here the CDR3 reads CASSPPLGQGETQYF. CDR3 nucleotides: TGTGCCAGCTCACCACCATTGGGACAGGGAGAGACCCAGTACTTC.